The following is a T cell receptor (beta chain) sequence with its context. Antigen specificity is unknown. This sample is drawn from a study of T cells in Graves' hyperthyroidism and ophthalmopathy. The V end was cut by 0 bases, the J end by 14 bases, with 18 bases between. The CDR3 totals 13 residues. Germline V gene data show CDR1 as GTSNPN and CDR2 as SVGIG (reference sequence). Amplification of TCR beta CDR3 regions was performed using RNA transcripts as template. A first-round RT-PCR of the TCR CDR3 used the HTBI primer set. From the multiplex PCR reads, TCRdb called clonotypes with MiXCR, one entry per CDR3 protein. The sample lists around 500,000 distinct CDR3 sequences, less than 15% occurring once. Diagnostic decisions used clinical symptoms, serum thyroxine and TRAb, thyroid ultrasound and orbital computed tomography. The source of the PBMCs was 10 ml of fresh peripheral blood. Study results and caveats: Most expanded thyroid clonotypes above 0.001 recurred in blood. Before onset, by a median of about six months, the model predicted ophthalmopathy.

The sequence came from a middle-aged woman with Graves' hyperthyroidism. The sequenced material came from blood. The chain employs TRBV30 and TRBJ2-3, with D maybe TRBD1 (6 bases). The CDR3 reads CAWSVRSRGTPYF. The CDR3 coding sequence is TGTGCCTGGAGTGTTCGTAGCAGGGGCACCCCGTATTTT.